This T cell receptor (beta chain) was identified during a study of shared clonotypes between healthy human individuals. Overall study findings and caveats: It was only blood that was sampled, and tissue repertoires likely differ. Clonotype sharing among donors was expected to depend on sequencing depth.

Libraries were prepared by immunoSEQ multiplex PCR; TCRdb keeps only in-frame clonotypes and omits some of them. The sample has some 500,000 clones, roughly three quarters seen once. Only a few counts were recorded for this clone. Antigen unknown. Deletions cut 4 bases from V and 1 base from J, with 10 bases between. The CDR3 covers 14 residues. Germline CDR1 MGHRA, CDR2 YSYEKL. This receptor was obtained from a woman aged 40 to 50 in good health. Some clones in this sample may be carry-over from other donors' samples. This chain uses TRBV4-1 with TRBJ1-1; perhaps TRBD1 as D (5 bases). The sequenced sample was PBMCs. CDR3: CASSPIRENTEAFF. The CDR3 DNA follows: TGCGCCAGCAGCCCTATCAGGGAGAACACTGAAGCTTTCTTT.